Shown below are 25 T cell receptor beta chains from a single sample sequenced in a study of Tregs in tolerant kidney transplant recipients. Using immunoSEQ multiplex PCR, the repertoire was profiled, and TCRdb retains in-frame clones only, with some absent. The repertoire consists of 55,000 to 80,000 clones, with 95% to 98% occurring once and the leading ten covering approximately 0.34%. Specimen: Tregs from blood, collected before the transplant. All receptors come from a human donor who received a combined kidney and bone marrow transplant.

V usage is TRBV15 and J usage is TRBJ1-4; D is undetermined. Germline loops: CDR1 LNHNV, CDR2 YYDKDF (reference sequence). The V end was cut by 1 base, the J end by 10 bases, with 7 bases between. CDR3 size: 12 residues. The CDR3 protein is CATSRARGKLFF. The DNA of the CDR3 is TGTGCCACCAGCAGAGCGAGAGGAAAACTGTTTTTT.

V is TRBV5-4 and J is TRBJ1-2; TRBD1 aligns across 9 bases. Germline assignment: CDR1 SGHNT and CDR2 YYREEE (reference sequence). The V gene end was trimmed by 2 bases and the J gene end by 7 bases; junction bases not matched to a gene: 9. This CDR3 region has 15 residues. DNA of the CDR3: TGTGCCAGCAGCTTTAGTACAGGGGGCGCCGGTGGCTACACCTTC. Encoded protein: CASSFSTGGAGGYTF.

The rearrangement uses TRBV29-1 and TRBJ2-5, with a possible D match to TRBD1 (6 bases). V was clipped by 7 bases and J by 5 bases, with 17 bases between them. The CDR3 totals 13 residues. In germline, CDR1 is SQVTM, CDR2 ANQGSEA. CDR3 protein: CSGGWGRPETQYF. In DNA, the CDR3 is TGCAGCGGGGGGTGGGGGCGGCCGGAGACCCAGTACTTC.

The J gene is TRBJ2-2, the V gene TRBV19; 9 nucleotides line up with TRBD1. With 6 bases clipped from V and 6 bases from J, the junction kept 8 bases outside the gene matches. Per germline, CDR1 LNHDA and CDR2 SQIVND (reference sequence). The length of the CDR3 is 15 residues. The CDR3 DNA is TGTGCCAGTAGGCCGGGACAGGGTCCGTCCGGGGAGCTGTTTTTT. It yields the protein CASRPGQGPSGELFF.

The CDR3 nucleotides read TGTGCCAGCAGTTTTGACAGGGTTAATTACGAGCAGTACTTC. Protein product: CASSFDRVNYEQYF. The rearrangement uses TRBV28 and TRBJ2-7; 7 nucleotides agree with TRBD1. Germline assignment: CDR1 MDHEN and CDR2 SYDVKM. The V segment lost 3 bases and the J segment 4 bases; nucleotides outside the gene matches: 6. The CDR3 is 14 amino acids.

The gene calls are TRBV27 and TRBJ2-7, with a tentative D call TRBD2 (6 bases). CDR3 size: 15 residues. Germline assignment: CDR1 MNHEY and CDR2 SMNVEV (reference sequence). Between the trimmed V and J ends, which lost 5 bases and 0 bases, there was a span of 14 bases. CDR3 loop: CASSPALARSYEQYF. The CDR3 DNA follows: TGTGCCAGCAGTCCCGCCCTAGCGCGCTCCTACGAGCAGTACTTC.

The chain recombines TRBV7-2 with TRBJ1-1; D remains ambiguous. The germline V gene has CDR1 SGHTA and CDR2 FQGNSA. The CDR3 loop spans 14 amino acids. V was trimmed by 0 bases and J by 3 bases, leaving 8 bases between them. This CDR3 reads CASSLASRDTEAFF. Written as DNA, the CDR3 is TGTGCCAGCAGCTTAGCGAGCCGGGACACTGAAGCTTTCTTT.

This chain joins TRBV7-8 and TRBJ2-7, with 9 positions matching TRBD1. From germline, CDR1 is SGHVS and CDR2 FQNEAQ. The junction had 9 bases not matched to a gene; V was cut back by 5 bases and J by 4 bases. This CDR3 contains 15 residues. CDR3 bases: TGTGCCAGCAGCATAAGGGGGACAGGGTGGTACGAGCAGTACTTC. It encodes CASSIRGTGWYEQYF.

The DNA for the CDR3 is TGTGCCAGCATGTACGACGGCAGGTTTAACTATGGCTACACCTTC. It yields the protein CASMYDGRFNYGYTF. The J gene is TRBJ1-2, the V gene TRBV6-1; D gene uncertain. The V end lost 7 bases, the J end lost 1 base, and 16 bases lay between the germline ends. Germline loops: CDR1 MNHNS, CDR2 SASEGT. The CDR3 spans 15 residues.

The chain joins TRBV9 to TRBJ2-3; 7 nucleotides agree with TRBD1. V gave up 6 bases and J gave up 5 bases; unmatched junction bases: 18. Germline assignment: CDR1 SGDLS and CDR2 YYNGEE. CDR3 length equals 17 residues. In DNA form, the CDR3 reads TGTGCCAGCACTCCACCTACAGGGGACCCTGCCGGAGATACGCAGTATTTT. It codes for CASTPPTGDPAGDTQYF.

This chain uses TRBV5-6 with TRBJ2-5, with a possible D match to TRBD2 (6 bases). Germline CDR1 SGHDT, CDR2 YYEEEE. CDR3 size: 15 residues. V was pared by 4 bases and J by 1 base, with 14 bases between. The CDR3 DNA sequence: TGTGCCAGCAGCCCGGATTGGCGGGGCCAAGAGACCCAGTACTTC. Residues: CASSPDWRGQETQYF.

The chain carries TRBV27 and TRBJ2-1; D perhaps matches TRBD2 (6 bases). The CDR3 consists of 14 residues. Germline values: CDR1 MNHEY, CDR2 SMNVEV (reference sequence). Trimming left V 6 bases short and J 9 bases short, with 18 bases between. CDR3 sequence (DNA): TGTGCCAGCAGAGTAGCGGACCCAGGTGTTGAGCAGTTCTTC. Residues: CASRVADPGVEQFF.

This clone occurred once. V gene TRBV30 combines with J gene TRBJ2-7, with 8 bases lining up with TRBD1. Germline V gene sequence: CDR1 GTSNPN, CDR2 SVGIG (reference sequence). The V gene end was trimmed by 7 bases and the J gene end by 0 bases; junction bases not matched to a gene: 2. This CDR3 spans 12 amino acids. The CDR3 here is CASGTGSYEQYF. In nucleotides, the CDR3 is TGTGCCTCCGGGACAGGCTCCTACGAGCAGTACTTC.

This chain uses TRBV18 with TRBJ2-1; TRBD2 is a possible D gene (5 bases). This CDR3 has 14 residues. Trimming pared 6 bases from V and 7 bases from J, leaving 16 bases between. CDR1 and CDR2 (germline): KGHSH, LQKENI. The CDR3 reads CASSAVATYNEQFF. The CDR3 DNA sequence: TGTGCCAGCTCTGCTGTAGCGACATATAATGAGCAGTTCTTC.

V usage is TRBV5-4 and J usage is TRBJ2-2, with a tentative D call TRBD1 (6 bases). Trimming left V 1 base short and J 2 bases short, with 9 bases between. This CDR3 has 15 amino acids. The V gene's germline CDR1 is SGHNT and CDR2 YYREEE (reference sequence). The CDR3 sequence is CASSLLGHNTGELFF. Here the CDR3 DNA reads TGTGCCAGCAGCTTGTTGGGACACAACACCGGGGAGCTGTTTTTT.

This clone occurred once. The V gene is TRBV30, the J gene TRBJ2-3, with a weak D call TRBD2 (6 bases). The CDR3 runs 12 residues. CDR1 is GTSNPN and CDR2 is SVGIG in the germline V gene (reference sequence). The ends were cut back, 5 bases at V and 11 bases at J, with 17 bases in the middle. CDR3 loop: CAWDPGLQGQYF. CDR3 DNA: TGTGCCTGGGACCCGGGACTTCAAGGGCAGTATTTT.

The chain carries TRBV28 and TRBJ2-7; 9 bases are shared with TRBD2. This CDR3 is built from 13 residues. After removal of 8 bases from V and 0 bases from J, the junction contained 2 bases not matched to a gene. The germline V gene encodes CDR1 MDHEN and CDR2 SYDVKM. This CDR3 reads CASGSGSSYEQYF. In DNA form, the CDR3 reads TGTGCCAGCGGTAGCGGGAGCTCCTACGAGCAGTACTTC. The whole variable domain, filled in from reference TRBV28 and TRBJ2-7, reads DVKVTQSSRYLVKRTGEKVFLECVQDMDHENMFWYRQDPGLGLRLIYFSYDVKMKEKGDIPEGYSVSREKKERFSLILESASTNQTSMYLCASGSGSSYEQYFGPGTRLTVT.

The chain couples TRBV29-1 to TRBJ2-1; 11 bases agree with TRBD2. This CDR3 has 13 amino acids. Trimming removed 7 bases from V and 6 bases from J; junction bases left unmatched: 5. CDR1 SQVTM and CDR2 ANQGSEA come from the germline V gene. The CDR3 sequence: CSGGLAAPNEQFF. The CDR3 nucleotides read TGCAGCGGGGGACTAGCGGCACCCAATGAGCAGTTCTTC.

This clone was seen a single time. As DNA, the CDR3 is TGTGCCTGGAGTGTAAAGGGTGGGGCAGGGAAAGCTTTCTTT. This codes for CAWSVKGGAGKAFF. V gene TRBV30 combines with J gene TRBJ1-1; maybe TRBD1 (5 bases). CDR1 is GTSNPN, CDR2 SVGIG, per germline (reference sequence). V lost 0 bases and J 9 bases, leaving 17 bases between the germline ends. CDR3 size: 14 residues.

The V call is TRBV6-1, the J call TRBJ2-3, with a possible D match to TRBD2 (6 bases). Germline V gene data show CDR1 as MNHNS and CDR2 as SASEGT. This CDR3 spans 14 amino acids. V lost 5 bases and J 2 bases, leaving 11 bases between the germline ends. The CDR3 DNA reads TGTGCCAGCAGTAGGGACTTCTACACAGATACGCAGTATTTT. Its translation is CASSRDFYTDTQYF.

V gene TRBV7-2 combines with J gene TRBJ1-6; unclear D gene. CDR3 size: 15 residues. V lost 2 bases to trimming and J lost 7 bases, with 12 bases between them. The germline gives CDR1 SGHTA, CDR2 FQGNSA. CDR3 coding DNA: TGTGCCAGCAGCTTAACGGGATTCCGGAATTCACCCCTCCACTTT. It codes for CASSLTGFRNSPLHF.

This chain uses TRBV4-2 with TRBJ2-7; 8 bases match TRBD2. The CDR3 totals 18 residues. Germline V gives CDR1 LGHNA, CDR2 YNFKEQ. The V and J ends lost 0 bases and 4 bases, in that order; junction bases with no gene match: 14. Written as DNA, the CDR3 is TGTGCCAGCAGCCAAGATCTGCACGGGGGGGCCGGGATATACGAGCAGTACTTC. Translation gives CASSQDLHGGAGIYEQYF.

CDR3 protein: CASSLEGGSFYEQYF. The CDR3 nucleotides read TGTGCCAGCAGCTTAGAGGGAGGATCCTTCTACGAGCAGTACTTC. The chain uses TRBV7-8 and TRBJ2-7; D is possibly TRBD2 (6 bases). This CDR3 is 15 amino acids long. V lost 1 base and J lost 3, with 13 bases in between. Per the germline V gene, CDR1 is SGHVS and CDR2 is FQNEAQ.

This rearrangement joins TRBV5-6 to TRBJ2-5; TRBD2 agrees at 8 bases. From germline, CDR1 is SGHDT and CDR2 YYEEEE. V shed 2 bases, J shed 6 bases, and the junction held 9 bases outside the gene matches. This CDR3 has 15 amino acids. This CDR3 reads CASSFGLGLGKTQYF. DNA for the CDR3: TGTGCCAGCAGCTTTGGTTTGGGACTAGGGAAGACCCAGTACTTC.

The chain combines TRBV30 with TRBJ1-1; tentative D call: TRBD1 (5 bases). This CDR3 has 11 amino acids. Germline V lookup: CDR1 GTSNPN, CDR2 SVGIG (reference sequence). V gave up 5 bases and J gave up 8 bases, with 12 bases separating them. The DNA of the CDR3 is TGTGCCTGGGCGGGACTTACGGAAGCTTTCTTT. Translating it yields CAWAGLTEAFF.